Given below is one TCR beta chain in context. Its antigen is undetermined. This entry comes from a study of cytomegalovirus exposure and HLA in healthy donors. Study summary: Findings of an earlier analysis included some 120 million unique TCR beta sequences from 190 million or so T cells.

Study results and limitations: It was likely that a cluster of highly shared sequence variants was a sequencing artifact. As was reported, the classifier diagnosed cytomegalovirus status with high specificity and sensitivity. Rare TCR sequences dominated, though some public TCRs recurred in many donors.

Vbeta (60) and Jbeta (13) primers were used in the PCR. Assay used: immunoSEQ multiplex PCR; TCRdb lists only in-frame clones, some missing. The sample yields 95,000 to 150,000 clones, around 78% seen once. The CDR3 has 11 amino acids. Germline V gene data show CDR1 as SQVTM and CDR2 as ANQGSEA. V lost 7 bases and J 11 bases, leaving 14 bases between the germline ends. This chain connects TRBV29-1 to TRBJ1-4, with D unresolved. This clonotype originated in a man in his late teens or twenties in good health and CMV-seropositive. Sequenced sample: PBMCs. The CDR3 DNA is TGCAGCGCTTATATGAGGTTTAAACTGTTTTTT. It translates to CSAYMRFKLFF.